These 14 T cell receptor beta chains came from one sample sequenced in a study of PD-1 blockade in classical Hodgkin lymphoma. The assay was immunoSEQ multiplex PCR, and TCRdb's table has in-frame clones only and misses some. The sample consists of about 40,000 clones, about 77% of them appearing once. Relapses following autologous stem cell transplantation were seen in all patients, with brentuximab vedotin exposure varying. The starting material was peripheral blood mononuclear cells (PBMCs), obtained at baseline. All receptors derive from a human donor with classical Hodgkin lymphoma.

The chain has TRBV5-4 and TRBJ1-2; D is unresolved. The CDR3 spans 17 residues. Germline CDR1 is SGHNT and CDR2 is YYREEE (reference sequence). Trimming shortened V by 4 bases and J by 3 bases, and 22 bases separated the two germline ends. The CDR3, as DNA: TGTGCCAGCAGCCTCGGAACCACCCGAATGAAGTACTATGGCTACACCTTC. This codes for CASSLGTTRMKYYGYTF. The full variable domain, with the rest looked up from reference TRBV5-4 and TRBJ1-2, is ETGVTQSPTHLIKTRGQQVTLRCSSQSGHNTVSWYQQALGQGPQFIFQYYREEENGRGNFPPRFSGLQFPNYSSELNVNALELDDSALYLCASSLGTTRMKYYGYTFGSGTRLTVV.

About this clone itself: The likely explanation is a read error, given a far larger clone one base away. The chain couples TRBV11-3 to TRBJ2-3; D ambiguous. Germline V gene data show CDR1 as SGHNT and CDR2 as YENEEA. V dropped 5 bases and J dropped 1 base, with 10 bases sitting between them. This CDR3 contains 14 residues. The DNA for the CDR3 is TGTGCCAGCAGCCAAGGACCAGGCACAGATACGCAGTATTTT. This codes for CASSQGPGTDTQYF.

The J gene is TRBJ2-7, the V gene TRBV7-2, with D hard to call. CDR1 is SGHTA and CDR2 is FQGNSA in the germline V gene. The V end lost 5 bases, the J end lost 3 bases, and 11 bases lay between the germline ends. This CDR3 is built from 13 residues. CDR3 DNA: TGTGCCAGCAGCCCCGGACCGAACTACGAGCAGTACTTC. It codes for CASSPGPNYEQYF.

The chain employs TRBV5-4 and TRBJ2-3, with D perhaps given as TRBD1 or TRBD2 (5 bases each). The germline gives CDR1 SGHNT, CDR2 YYREEE (reference sequence). Trimming took off 2 bases at V and 6 bases at J, with 10 bases between the two ends. The CDR3 is 13 amino acids. CDR3 sequence (DNA): TGTGCCAGCAGCTTTTGGGGGTTGGATACGCAGTATTTT. Its translation: CASSFWGLDTQYF.

This CDR3 reads CASSMGSGAHGSPLHF. The CDR3 DNA reads TGTGCCAGTAGTATGGGCTCAGGGGCTCACGGGTCACCCCTCCACTTT. The chain employs TRBV19 and TRBJ1-6; TRBD1 is a possible D gene (6 bases). The CDR3 has 16 residues. The germline V gene has CDR1 LNHDA and CDR2 SQIVND (reference sequence). Between the trimmed V and J ends, which lost 3 bases and 10 bases, there was a span of 19 bases.

The rearrangement joins TRBV19 to TRBJ2-7; TRBD1 might be the D (6 bases). The CDR3 is made up of 14 amino acids. Germline values: CDR1 LNHDA, CDR2 SQIVND (reference sequence). V was clipped by 7 bases and J by 3 bases, with 16 bases between them. The CDR3 is CASTMDRTYYEQYF. The CDR3, as DNA: TGTGCCAGTACGATGGACAGAACCTACTACGAGCAGTACTTC.

The chain joins TRBV6-1 to TRBJ2-5; 12 bases line up with TRBD2. This CDR3 spans 20 amino acids. CDR1 and CDR2 (germline): MNHNS, SASEGT. V dropped 0 bases and J dropped 5; count of bases not matched to a gene: 16. The CDR3 region has the DNA TGTGCCAGCAGTGAAGCGCCCCCCCGGGGTCTAGCGGGGGGGCAGGAGACCCAGTACTTC. Its protein is CASSEAPPRGLAGGQETQYF.

This clone was counted only a few times. The V gene is TRBV14, the J gene TRBJ2-5; no clear D. The V end was cut by 1 base, the J end by 3 bases, with 6 bases between. The CDR3 runs to 13 residues. The germline CDR1 and CDR2 sequences are SGHDN and FVKESK. The CDR3 DNA reads as TGTGCCAGCAGCCAAGGCCCGGAAGAGACCCAGTACTTC. Residues: CASSQGPEETQYF.

The rearrangement uses TRBV7-6 and TRBJ2-7; 9 bases agree with TRBD1. The J segment lost 1 base and the V segment lost 5 bases, leaving 6 bases of the junction unmatched. Germline CDR1 reads SGHVS; CDR2 reads FNYEAQ. This CDR3 region has 15 residues. As DNA, the CDR3 is TGTGCCAGCAGCGCCCGACAGGGGGGATCCTACGAGCAGTACTTC. This translates into CASSARQGGSYEQYF. Filled out from reference TRBV7-6 and TRBJ2-7, the complete variable domain reads GAGVSQSPRYKVTKRGQDVALRCDPISGHVSLYWYRQALGQGPEFLTYFNYEAQQDKSGLPNDRFSAERPEGSISTLTIQRTEQRDSAMYRCASSARQGGSYEQYFGPGTRLTVT.

The rearrangement joins TRBV29-1 to TRBJ1-5; 10 bases map to TRBD1. Trimming cost V 4 bases and J 3 bases; bases outside gene matches: 3. The CDR3 covers 14 residues. Per germline, CDR1 SQVTM and CDR2 ANQGSEA. CDR3 bases: TGCAGCGTTGCCGGGACAGGGGTCAATCAGCCCCAGCATTTT. This translates into CSVAGTGVNQPQHF. Full variable domain (remainder filled in from reference TRBV29-1 and TRBJ1-5): SAVISQKPSRDICQRGTSLTIQCQVDSQVTMMFWYRQQPGQSLTLIATANQGSEATYESGFVIDKFPISRPNLTFSTLTVSNMSPEDSSIYLCSVAGTGVNQPQHFGDGTRLSIL.

Comments on this clone: The same CDR3 also results from other DNA sequences found in this sample. The chain combines TRBV5-5 with TRBJ2-3, with D tentatively TRBD2 (5 bases). The CDR3 totals 11 residues. CDR1 and CDR2 from the germline V gene are SGHKS and YYEKEE (reference sequence). V lost 4 bases and J lost 9, with 9 bases in between. The CDR3 protein is CASSLDLTQYF. The DNA of the CDR3 is TGTGCCAGCAGCCTGGACTTAACGCAGTATTTT.

The rearrangement links TRBV5-4 to TRBJ2-5; 9 bases are shared with TRBD1. The germline V gene encodes CDR1 SGHNT and CDR2 YYREEE (reference sequence). The length of the CDR3 is 16 residues. J lost 5 bases, V lost 5 bases, and 13 bases had no gene match. As DNA, the CDR3 is TGTGCCAGCAGTTCTAAACGGGGACAGGGCCGTGAGACCCAGTACTTC. It translates to CASSSKRGQGRETQYF.

The V gene is TRBV18, the J gene TRBJ2-3, with D possibly matching TRBD2 (6 bases). This CDR3 is 15 amino acids long. The V gene lost 3 bases and the J gene lost 2 bases, with 12 bases spanning the gap. CDR1 is KGHSH and CDR2 is LQKENI in the germline V gene. Here the CDR3 reads CASSPSASDTDTQYF. CDR3 bases: TGTGCCAGCTCACCTAGCGCTAGCGACACAGATACGCAGTATTTT.

This clone has only one observation. The chain has TRBV19 and TRBJ1-2; 11 bases map to TRBD1. With V trimmed by 3 bases and J by 10 bases, 4 bases remained unmatched. Germline assignment: CDR1 LNHDA and CDR2 SQIVND (reference sequence). This CDR3 region has 13 residues. The CDR3 reads CASSIGTGGLYTF. As DNA, the CDR3 is TGTGCCAGTAGTATTGGGACAGGGGGTCTCTACACCTTC.